This passage covers 2 T cell receptor beta chains from one sample sequenced in a study of spatial heterogeneity in lung cancer. TCRdb redid the calling of the 5' RACE reads with MiXCR, one entry per CDR3 protein. The repertoire holds about 120,000 distinct CDR3 sequences, with 9% to 15% as singletons. Regarding time point: blood at routine non-recurrence follow-up after resection. Sequencing covered unsorted whole RNA taken from tumor, nontumor lung or frozen PBMC. Sequenced material: PBMCs, taken at follow-up. These receptors were obtained from a male donor with early-stage non-small cell lung cancer.

This clonotype was seen more than once but under ten times. The chain uses TRBV7-2 and TRBJ1-6; D not certain. The CDR3 runs 15 residues. Germline CDR1 reads SGHTA; CDR2 reads FQGNSA. Trimming left V 1 base short and J 8 bases short, with 12 bases between. Here the CDR3 reads CASSLVSIPDSPLHF. DNA for the CDR3: TGTGCCAGCAGCTTAGTATCGATTCCTGATTCACCCCTCCACTTT. The whole variable domain, filled in from reference TRBV7-2 and TRBJ1-6, reads GAGVSQSPSNKVTEKGKDVELRCDPISGHTALYWYRQSLGQGLEFLIYFQGNSAPDKSGLPSDRFSAERTGGSVSTLTIQRTQQEDSAVYLCASSLVSIPDSPLHFGNGTRLTVT.

This clonotype has more than one count but fewer than ten. J is TRBJ1-1 and V is TRBV18; TRBD1 is a possible D gene (5 bases). This CDR3 has 17 residues. CDR1 is KGHSH, CDR2 LQKENI, per germline. V gave up 1 base and J gave up 0 bases, with 15 bases separating them. CDR3 bases: TGTGCCAGCTCACCACTTTCGTCAGGGTGGATGAACACTGAAGCTTTCTTT. Protein product: CASSPLSSGWMNTEAFF.